This entry lists 25 T cell receptor beta chains sequenced from one sample in a study. MiXCR, run by TCRdb on the 5' RACE reads, gives a single entry per CDR3 protein. The sample lists about 8,900 distinct CDR3 sequences; around a quarter were seen once. Sequencing was done on a sample of naive CD4+ T cells sorted from a lymph node. Stated subset: naive CD4+ T cells, CD4+CD45RA+CD25-. The receptors were sampled from a female donor with breast cancer.

In its sample, this clonotype was seen many times. The gene calls are TRBV20-1 and TRBJ2-3, with D tentatively TRBD1 (5 bases). With 3 bases removed from V and 0 bases from J, the gap between germline ends came to 10 bases. Germline loops: CDR1 DFQATT, CDR2 SNEGSKA (reference sequence). This CDR3 is 14 amino acids long. The CDR3 protein is CSARAGWSTDTQYF. CDR3 DNA: TGCAGTGCTAGGGCAGGGTGGAGCACAGATACGCAGTATTTT.

This clonotype has just a few counts. V gene TRBV5-1 combines with J gene TRBJ2-1; 10 nucleotides align to TRBD2. V shed 4 bases, J shed 4 bases, and the junction held 8 bases outside the gene matches. The CDR3 runs to 16 residues. The germline CDR1 and CDR2 sequences are SGHRS and YFSETQ. The CDR3 loop reads CASSPTASGSYNEQFF. Written as DNA, the CDR3 is TGCGCCAGCAGCCCAACGGCTAGCGGGAGTTACAATGAGCAGTTCTTC.

This clonotype ranks as medium-sized. The J gene is TRBJ1-2, the V gene TRBV12-3 or TRBV12-4; 7 nucleotides agree with TRBD1. The CDR3 is made up of 13 amino acids. Germline trimming cut 6 bases from V and 3 bases from J; bases unmatched to any gene: 4. The CDR3 region is CASRGQRHYGYTF. The CDR3 DNA reads TGTGCCAGCAGGGGACAGAGGCACTATGGCTACACCTTC.

This clonotype is judged medium-sized (0.01 to 0.1%). V and J are TRBV9 and TRBJ1-2, with D unclear. Germline V gene data show CDR1 as SGDLS and CDR2 as YYNGEE. V lost 6 bases and J lost 5, with 14 bases in between. The CDR3 consists of 13 residues. CDR3 nucleotide sequence: TGTGCCAGCACCGGACGGACGATATATGGCTACACCTTC. It is translated as CASTGRTIYGYTF.

This clonotype was seen a few times. CDR3 in DNA: TGCAGTGCCCAACCCCCGGGGGGGGCGATGGATGGCTACACCTTC. It encodes CSAQPPGGAMDGYTF. The chain couples TRBV20-1 to TRBJ1-2; D perhaps matches TRBD1 (6 bases). Looked up from germline, CDR1 is DFQATT and CDR2 is SNEGSKA (reference sequence). V dropped 6 bases and J dropped 6 bases, with 23 bases sitting between them. The CDR3 is made up of 15 amino acids.

This clonotype is medium-sized (0.01 to 0.1%) in the sample. The rearrangement links TRBV7-6 to TRBJ2-3; D is unclear. V lost 1 base to trimming and J lost 0 bases, with 8 bases between them. Germline assignment: CDR1 SGHVS and CDR2 FNYEAQ. There are 15 residues in the CDR3. The CDR3 sequence is CASSLGVRSTDTQYF. In DNA form, the CDR3 reads TGTGCCAGCAGCTTAGGAGTGAGGAGCACAGATACGCAGTATTTT.

The chain's CDR3 is CASKFGGGYYEQYF. The CDR3 nucleotides are TGTGCCAGCAAATTTGGTGGCGGATACTACGAGCAGTACTTC. The chain is built from TRBV6-6 and TRBJ2-7, with unresolved D. Deletions cut 7 bases from V and 3 bases from J, with 16 bases between. In germline, CDR1 is MNHNY, CDR2 SVGAGI (reference sequence). The CDR3 sequence is 14 residues long.

This chain uses TRBV6-6 with TRBJ2-1, with 11 bases matching TRBD2. V shed 0 bases, J shed 2 bases, and the junction held 3 bases outside the gene matches. Germline CDR1 MNHNY, CDR2 SVGAGI (reference sequence). The length of the CDR3 is 17 residues. CDR3 residues: CASSYSLAGDAYNEQFF. The CDR3 nucleotides are TGTGCCAGCAGTTACTCACTAGCGGGGGATGCCTACAATGAGCAGTTCTTC.

The chain couples TRBV6-4 to TRBJ2-1; 10 nucleotides line up with TRBD2. The junction had 6 bases not matched to a gene; V was cut back by 6 bases and J by 7 bases. The V gene's germline CDR1 is MRHNA and CDR2 SNTAGT. This CDR3 has 14 amino acids. CDR3 loop: CASRASGSGNEQFF. In nucleotides, the CDR3 is TGTGCCAGCAGGGCTAGCGGGAGTGGGAATGAGCAGTTCTTC.

The chain employs TRBV6-1 and TRBJ1-5, with D tentatively TRBD1 (5 bases). The V end lost 3 bases, the J end lost 1 base, and 19 bases lay between the germline ends. This CDR3 is built from 18 residues. CDR1 is MNHNS and CDR2 is SASEGT in the germline V gene. CDR3 in amino acids: CASSDPTEGVRSNQPQHF. The DNA for the CDR3 is TGTGCCAGCAGTGACCCGACTGAAGGGGTAAGAAGCAATCAGCCCCAGCATTTT.

This clonotype was recorded at least ten times. CDR3 in amino acids: CASSLTSGSGADTQYF. DNA for the CDR3: TGCGCCAGCAGCTTGACTAGCGGGAGTGGGGCAGATACGCAGTATTTT. J is TRBJ2-3 and V is TRBV5-1; 11 bases are a match to TRBD2. The J segment lost 4 bases and the V segment lost 1 base, leaving 5 bases of the junction unmatched. CDR1 SGHRS and CDR2 YFSETQ come from the germline V gene. This CDR3 has 16 residues.

This clonotype occurred many times. The chain carries TRBV5-1 and TRBJ1-1; D unclear. The germline V gene encodes CDR1 SGHRS and CDR2 YFSETQ. Trimming took off 3 bases at V and 0 bases at J, with 9 bases between the two ends. CDR3 length: 14 amino acids. In DNA, the CDR3 is TGCGCCAGCAGCTCGGGAATCCTGAACACTGAAGCTTTCTTT. Protein sequence: CASSSGILNTEAFF.

This clonotype occurred a few times. The chain employs TRBV5-1 and TRBJ1-1; D gene ambiguous. The CDR3 is made up of 14 amino acids. The germline V gene encodes CDR1 SGHRS and CDR2 YFSETQ. Trimming pared 2 bases from V and 0 bases from J, leaving 8 bases between. CDR3 nucleotide sequence: TGCGCCAGCAGCTTCTCTGGGATGAACACTGAAGCTTTCTTT. Protein: CASSFSGMNTEAFF.

The chain combines TRBV29-1 with TRBJ2-2; D gene unclear. This CDR3 is 13 amino acids long. Trimming left V 4 bases short and J 3 bases short, with 9 bases between. CDR1 is SQVTM and CDR2 is ANQGSEA in the germline V gene. CDR3 residues: CSVGKEDTGELFF. CDR3 nucleotide sequence: TGCAGCGTTGGCAAAGAGGACACCGGGGAGCTGTTTTTT.

In regard to this clonotype: Being one base from a much bigger clone, this may be a read error. This sequence joins TRBV7-2 and TRBJ2-3; D is tentatively TRBD1 or TRBD2 (7 bases each). Germline-derived CDR1 and CDR2 are SGHTA and FQGNSA. The CDR3 sequence is 14 residues long. The germline V and J ends were trimmed by 6 bases and 2 bases, with 12 bases remaining between them. The CDR3 DNA reads TGTACCAGCAGATCAGGGGGGGCCACAGATACGCAGTATTTT. Translated: CTSRSGGATDTQYF.

V usage is TRBV20-1 and J usage is TRBJ2-3; TRBD2 aligns across 8 bases. This CDR3 has 16 amino acids. CDR1 is DFQATT, CDR2 SNEGSKA, per germline (reference sequence). V lost 2 bases, J lost 0 bases, and 7 bases stayed unmatched. Here the CDR3 reads CSARPFLAGSTDTQYF. The CDR3 coding sequence is TGCAGTGCTAGACCCTTCTTAGCGGGGAGCACAGATACGCAGTATTTT.

By sample share, this clonotype is medium-sized. J is TRBJ1-1 and V is TRBV29-1; D might be TRBD1 (5 bases). V lost 4 bases to trimming and J lost 1 base, with 10 bases between them. CDR3 size: 13 residues. Germline lookup yields CDR1 SQVTM and CDR2 ANQGSEA. CDR3 region: CSVVWGTNTEAFF. Written as DNA, the CDR3 is TGCAGCGTTGTTTGGGGGACGAACACTGAAGCTTTCTTT.

As for this clonotype: At one boundary the junction diverges from the germline segment, which might be a read error. J is TRBJ1-2 and V is TRBV5-1, with TRBD1 matching over 7 bases. CDR1 and CDR2 from the germline V gene are SGHRS and YFSETQ. The CDR3 is 14 residues long. The CDR3 DNA reads TGCGCCGGCAGCTTGGCCGGGGACAGCTATGGCTACACCTTC. This sequence encodes CAGSLAGDSYGYTF.

With regard to this clonotype: A single base separates this from a much larger clone, so it may be a read error. The chain employs TRBV27 and TRBJ2-1, with D tentatively TRBD1 (6 bases). The CDR3 is made up of 16 amino acids. V shed 5 bases and J shed 1 base, with 15 bases lying between them. The germline V gene encodes CDR1 MNHEY and CDR2 SMNVEV (reference sequence). The CDR3 DNA reads as TGTGCCAGCAGTCCGACAGGAAGGCTTTCCTACAATGAGCAGTTCTTC. Its translation is CASSPTGRLSYNEQFF.

The table lists this clonotype with a few counts. The chain links TRBV18 to TRBJ1-1; 9 bases agree with TRBD1. This CDR3 is 17 amino acids long. In germline, CDR1 is KGHSH, CDR2 LQKENI. Losses at the gene ends were 3 bases for V and 1 base for J; bases not matched to a gene: 9. The CDR3 DNA sequence: TGTGCCAGCTCACCTTTATCCCCGGGACAGGGGAACACTGAAGCTTTCTTT. Translating it yields CASSPLSPGQGNTEAFF.

Comments on this clonotype: A read error may be the cause here, since a much bigger clone is one base away. This sequence joins TRBV6-1 and TRBJ1-2, with unresolved D. CDR1 is MNHNS, CDR2 SASEGT, per germline. The CDR3 is made up of 14 amino acids. For the CDR3, the DNA is TGTGCCAGCAGTGTTTGGGCAGCGGAGGATGGCCACACCTTC. This codes for CASSVWAAEDGHTF.

By its share, this clonotype is medium-sized. V gene TRBV20-1 combines with J gene TRBJ1-5; D is uncertain. CDR3 length: 12 residues. V was pared by 3 bases and J by 9 bases, with 12 bases between. Germline-derived CDR1 and CDR2 are DFQATT and SNEGSKA (reference sequence). CDR3 DNA sequence: TGCAGTGCTAGTCCACCGGGGAGGCCCCAGCATTTT. Its translation is CSASPPGRPQHF.

This clonotype was seen ten or more times. The chain couples TRBV7-2 to TRBJ2-7; 9 bases are a match to TRBD1. The CDR3 has 15 residues. Germline lookup yields CDR1 SGHTA and CDR2 FQGNSA. Germline trimming cut 1 base from V and 5 bases from J; bases unmatched to any gene: 6. Here the CDR3 reads CASSLVGDRADEQYF. In DNA, the CDR3 is TGTGCCAGCAGCTTAGTAGGGGACAGGGCGGACGAGCAGTACTTC.

This clonotype was picked up a small number of times. At one end, the junction sequence differs from germline, possibly due to a read error. This chain uses TRBV6-5 with TRBJ1-5, with a tentative D call TRBD1 (5 bases). The CDR3 totals 15 residues. Looked up from germline, CDR1 is MNHEY and CDR2 is SVGAGI. The CDR3: CASSAGSLSNQPQHF. The CDR3 DNA sequence: TGTGCCAGCAGTGCAGGGAGCTTGAGCAATCAGCCCCAGCACTTT.

This clonotype is termed medium-sized (0.01 to 0.1%). This rearrangement joins TRBV7-8 to TRBJ1-1, with a possible D match to TRBD1 (6 bases). The CDR3 spans 13 residues. Trimming cost V 6 bases and J 10 bases, with 18 bases left between them. The germline V gene has CDR1 SGHVS and CDR2 FQNEAQ. The CDR3 nucleotides are TGTGCCAGCAGACACTCAACGGGGGCGGCAGCTTTCTTT. Its protein product is CASRHSTGAAAFF.